The 11 T cell receptor beta chains below were found in one sample sequenced in a study of blood T cell repertoires in COVID-19. TCRdb's table, derived via immunoSEQ multiplex PCR, lists solely in-frame clones and lacks some. Seen here are about 260,000 clones, 88% observed once, and the top ten hold about 0.7%. What was sequenced was peripheral blood. Every receptor here comes from a human donor in a cohort sampled during active COVID-19.

The V call is TRBV7-2, the J call TRBJ1-2; 8 bases are a match to TRBD1. J lost 7 bases, V lost 1 base, and 5 bases had no gene match. The CDR3 has 14 amino acids. Germline loops: CDR1 SGHTA, CDR2 FQGNSA. The CDR3 DNA reads TGTGCCAGCAGCTTAGTAGGACAGGGAGGTGGCTACACCTTC. It translates to CASSLVGQGGGYTF.

V usage is TRBV19 and J usage is TRBJ2-3, with TRBD1 identical over 8 bases. The germline V gene encodes CDR1 LNHDA and CDR2 SQIVND (reference sequence). The CDR3 contains 13 residues. The V segment lost 10 bases and the J segment 3 bases; nucleotides outside the gene matches: 6. The CDR3 is CATRDRSTDTQYF. The CDR3 region has the DNA TGTGCCACCCGGGACAGGAGTACAGATACGCAGTATTTT. Looking up the rest from reference TRBV19 and TRBJ2-3 gives the full variable domain: DGGITQSPKYLFRKEGQNVTLSCEQNLNHDAMYWYRQDPGQGLRLIYYSQIVNDFQKGDIAEGYSVSREKKESFPLTVTSAQKNPTAFYLCATRDRSTDTQYFGPGTRLTVL.

Only one count was recorded for this clone. This chain connects TRBV3-1 (or the pseudogene TRBV3-2) to TRBJ1-4; 9 bases map to TRBD1. Germline loops: CDR1 LGHDT, CDR2 YNNKEL (reference sequence). The CDR3 runs to 17 residues. J was trimmed by 8 bases and V by 7 bases; bases with no gene match: 17. Here the CDR3 reads CASMGKTDRGWREKLFF. The CDR3 region has the DNA TGTGCCAGCATGGGGAAAACGGACAGGGGCTGGAGGGAAAAACTGTTTTTT.

The chain is built from TRBV5-1 and TRBJ1-1, with D uncertain. The CDR3 contains 15 residues. The V end was cut by 0 bases, the J end by 7 bases, with 16 bases between. CDR1 SGHRS and CDR2 YFSETQ come from the germline V gene. CDR3 region: CASSLVFSSRLEAFF. The CDR3, as DNA: TGCGCCAGCAGCTTGGTTTTTTCTAGTCGCCTTGAAGCTTTCTTT.

Notes on this clone: Other nucleotide sequences from this sample produce the same CDR3. The CDR3 region is CASSVVEGAGGYTF. CDR3 DNA sequence: TGTGCCAGCAGCGTAGTAGAGGGGGCGGGTGGCTACACCTTC. The rearrangement joins TRBV9 to TRBJ1-2; 7 bases align to TRBD1. J lost 7 bases, V lost 0 bases, and 6 bases had no gene match. CDR1 SGDLS and CDR2 YYNGEE come from the germline V gene. The CDR3 has 14 residues.

The rearrangement links TRBV28 to TRBJ2-7, with D perhaps TRBD2 (5 bases). The CDR3 extends over 12 amino acids. The V gene lost 3 bases and the J gene lost 2 bases, with 5 bases spanning the gap. The germline V gene has CDR1 MDHEN and CDR2 SYDVKM. In DNA form, the CDR3 reads TGTGCCAGCAGTTTCGGGACCTACGAGCAGTACTTC. It translates to CASSFGTYEQYF.

V usage is TRBV5-6 and J usage is TRBJ2-3; D is perhaps TRBD2 (6 bases). Germline CDR1 SGHDT, CDR2 YYEEEE. V shed 6 bases and J shed 6 bases, with 20 bases lying between them. This CDR3 has 15 residues. CDR3 residues: CASTATDGGVDTQYF. The CDR3 DNA follows: TGTGCCAGCACAGCCACCGACGGGGGAGTGGATACGCAGTATTTT.

This clone was detected only a few times. The rearrangement joins TRBV28 to TRBJ2-1; the match to TRBD2 covers 8 bases. With V trimmed by 5 bases and J by 2 bases, 5 bases remained unmatched. The CDR3 length is 15 residues. Germline loops: CDR1 MDHEN, CDR2 SYDVKM. This CDR3 reads CASSHTSGTYNEQFF. The CDR3 coding sequence is TGTGCCAGCAGTCACACTAGCGGTACCTACAATGAGCAGTTCTTC.

The chain joins TRBV20-1 to TRBJ1-4, with D tentatively TRBD1 (5 bases). V gave up 3 bases and J gave up 4 bases, with 18 bases separating them. The CDR3 contains 16 residues. Germline V CDR1 and CDR2: DFQATT, SNEGSKA (reference sequence). This CDR3 reads CSASRLLGQRNEKLFF. The CDR3 DNA sequence: TGCAGTGCTAGTCGTTTATTAGGACAACGTAATGAAAAACTGTTTTTT.

This clone was observed a single time. This chain uses TRBV10-1 with TRBJ2-7; TRBD1 might be the D (6 bases). The germline CDR1 and CDR2 sequences are WNHNN and SYGVQD (reference sequence). The CDR3 runs 14 residues. Trimming shortened V by 3 bases and J by 2 bases, and 11 bases separated the two germline ends. The chain's CDR3 is CASSETGRTYEQYF. CDR3 sequence (DNA): TGCGCCAGCAGTGAAACAGGGCGAACCTACGAGCAGTACTTC.

This sequence joins TRBV14 and TRBJ2-5; 10 bases match TRBD2. This CDR3 spans 15 amino acids. After removal of 3 bases from V and 5 bases from J, the junction contained 6 bases not matched to a gene. Germline CDR1 SGHDN, CDR2 FVKESK. Written as DNA, the CDR3 is TGTGCCAGCAGCCACTTAGCGGGGGGCACTGAGACCCAGTACTTC. Translating it yields CASSHLAGGTETQYF.